The rows below give T cell receptor beta chains drawn from one sample of a study of T cell responses to AZD1222 COVID-19 vaccine. Profiling relied on immunoSEQ multiplex PCR, and the TCRdb table lists in-frame clones only, not all of them. Among about 140,000 clones listed, roughly 89% were seen once. Sequencing used peripheral blood, obtained 28 days after the second dose of the MenACWY control vaccine. Receptors originate from an adult who received the MenACWY meningococcal vaccine as a control. Each CDR3 is given with its conserved first and last residue. A D gene is named only where the DNA matches it firmly. Expanded clones are given a class, and other clones once, few, many or no size at all.

length	size	V	D	J	CDR3	DNA
15	NA	TRBV4-3	NA	TRBJ1-5	CASSQGTVGGQPQHF	TGCGCCAGCAGCCAAGGGACGGTCGGTGGTCAGCCCCAGCATTTT
16	NA	TRBV9	TRBD2	TRBJ2-3	CASSYGLAGGEDTQYF	TGTGCCAGCAGTTATGGACTAGCGGGGGGTGAAGATACGCAGTATTTT
13	NA	TRBV29-1	NA	TRBJ1-4	CSVEAITNEKLFF	TGCAGCGTTGAAGCCATAACTAATGAAAAACTGTTTTTT
11	NA	TRBV2	NA	TRBJ2-1	CASSEGPEQFF	TGTGCCAGCAGTGAGGGACCTGAGCAGTTCTTC
14	NA	TRBV28	NA	TRBJ1-5	CASSFGVPTQPQHF	TGTGCCAGCAGTTTTGGGGTTCCCACTCAGCCCCAGCATTTT
18	once	TRBV4-1	TRBD1	TRBJ2-5	CASSQAGTANPLQETQYF	TGCGCCAGCAGCCAGGCCGGGACAGCAAACCCTTTACAAGAGACCCAGTACTTC
15	NA	TRBV7-9	TRBD1	TRBJ1-2	CASRLGDRDNYGYTF	TGTGCCAGCAGGCTGGGGGACAGGGACAACTATGGCTACACCTTC
15	NA	TRBV19	NA	TRBJ1-3	CASSVDGVGGNTIYF	TGTGCCAGTAGTGTTGACGGAGTAGGTGGAAACACCATATATTTT
22	NA	TRBV21-1	NA	TRBJ2-7	CASSKEGRELLRGGVFASEQYF	TGTGCCAGCAGCAAAGAGGGACGTGAGCTACTCCGCGGGGGGGTTTTTGCTTCCGAGCAGTACTTC
14	NA	TRBV15	TRBD1	TRBJ1-2	CATSPGQGESGYTF	TGTGCCACCAGCCCAGGACAGGGGGAGAGTGGCTACACCTTC
14	once	TRBV5-4	NA	TRBJ2-2	CASSLWGNTGELFF	TGTGCCAGCAGCTTGTGGGGGAACACCGGGGAGCTGTTTTTT
12	NA	TRBV6-5	NA	TRBJ1-5	CASTSLNQPQHF	TGTGCCAGCACCAGTCTAAATCAGCCCCAGCATTTT
13	NA	TRBV6-5	NA	TRBJ2-5	CASSYSGLETQYF	TGTGCCAGCAGTTACTCGGGGTTGGAGACCCAGTACTTC
14	NA	TRBV19	TRBD2	TRBJ2-7	CASSFSGSGYEQYF	TGTGCCAGTAGTTTTAGCGGGAGTGGCTACGAGCAGTACTTC
13	NA	TRBV7-3	NA	TRBJ2-1	CASSSGAYNEQFF	TGTGCCAGCAGCTCGGGGGCTTACAATGAGCAGTTCTTC
14	NA	TRBV5-1	NA	TRBJ2-7	CASSSGTARYEQYF	TGCGCCAGCAGCTCCGGGACGGCTCGCTACGAGCAGTACTTC
16	NA	TRBV11-1	NA	TRBJ1-2	CASSTFPDKSNYGYTF	TGTGCCAGCAGCACATTCCCGGACAAAAGTAACTATGGCTACACCTTC
20	NA	TRBV6-7	TRBD2	TRBJ2-5	CASRYAYRGLAGSDIETQYF	TGTGCCAGCAGGTACGCCTACAGGGGACTAGCGGGATCCGATATAGAGACCCAGTACTTC
14	NA	TRBV25-1	TRBD1	TRBJ2-7	CASSEWDSYYEQYF	TGTGCCAGCAGTGAGTGGGACAGCTACTACGAGCAGTACTTC
16	NA	TRBV4-1	NA	TRBJ1-6	CASSQDSALYNSPLHF	TGCGCCAGCAGCCAAGATTCAGCCCTCTATAATTCACCCCTCCACTTT
13	NA	TRBV7-2	NA	TRBJ2-2	CASSLDGTGELFF	TGTGCCAGCAGCTTGGACGGAACCGGGGAGCTGTTTTTT
14	NA	TRBV6-2/TRBV6-3	NA	TRBJ2-1	CASSLLGERNEQFF	TGTGCCAGCAGTTTACTCGGGGAGCGCAATGAGCAGTTCTTC
14	NA	TRBV28	NA	TRBJ1-2	CASRSTGGNYGYTF	TGTGCCAGCAGAAGCACGGGGGGCAACTATGGCTACACCTTC
15	NA	TRBV7-3	NA	TRBJ2-7	CASSLTGAVRDEQYF	TGTGCCAGCAGCCTTACCGGGGCCGTCCGCGACGAGCAGTACTTC
15	NA	TRBV18	NA	TRBJ1-6	CASSPGSSYNSPLHF	TGTGCCAGCTCACCAGGGAGCTCCTATAATTCACCCCTCCACTTT